The entry below describes one TCR beta chain. The CDR3 consists of 15 residues. Sequencing used immunoSEQ multiplex PCR; TCRdb keeps in-frame clones, though not all of them. This sample has roughly 34,000 clones; 87% occur once, and the top ten carry about 9.4%. The data derive from a study of blood T cell repertoires in COVID-19. The specimen sequenced was peripheral blood. This sequence joins TRBV21-1 and TRBJ2-3; no check of the table's D call, TRBD1, against the DNA was made. TRBV21-1 is annotated as a pseudogene. The TCR sequence derives from a man at least 80 years old with active COVID-19. The CDR3 nucleotides are TGTGCCAGCAGCTTGGGACAGGGGAACAGAGATACGCAGTATTTT. Translation: CASSLGQGNRDTQYF.